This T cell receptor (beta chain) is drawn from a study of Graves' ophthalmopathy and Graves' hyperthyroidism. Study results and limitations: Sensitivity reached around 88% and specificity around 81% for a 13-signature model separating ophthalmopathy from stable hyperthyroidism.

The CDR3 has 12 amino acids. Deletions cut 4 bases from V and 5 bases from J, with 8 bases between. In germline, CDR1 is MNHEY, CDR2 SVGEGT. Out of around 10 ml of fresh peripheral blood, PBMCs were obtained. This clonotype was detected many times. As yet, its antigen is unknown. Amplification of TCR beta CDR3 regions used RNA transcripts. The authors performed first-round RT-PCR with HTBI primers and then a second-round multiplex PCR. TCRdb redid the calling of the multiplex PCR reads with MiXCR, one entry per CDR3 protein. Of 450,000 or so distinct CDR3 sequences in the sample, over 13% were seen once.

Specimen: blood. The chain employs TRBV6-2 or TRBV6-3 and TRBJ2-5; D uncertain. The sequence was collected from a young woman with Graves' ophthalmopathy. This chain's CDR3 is CASSSHAETQYF. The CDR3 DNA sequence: TGTGCCAGCAGTTCACACGCGGAGACCCAGTACTTC.